Below are 20 T cell receptor beta chains sequenced from a single sample in a study of post-analysis software for immune sequencing data. These receptors have no identified antigens. Findings and caveats of the study: Elevated frequency relative to controls characterized roughly five TRBV segments in patients, TRBV5-6, TRBV5-1 and TRBV20-1 among them.

Incorporated into the TCR beta cDNA libraries were unique molecular identifiers, which served to reduce PCR and sequencing biases. TCRdb re-called the PCR reads through MiXCR, storing one row per CDR3 protein. Seen here are about 430,000 distinct CDR3 sequences, roughly 40% observed once, and the top ten hold 7.6%. The specimen was blood. All receptors come from a girl aged 2-15 years with multiple sclerosis.

J is TRBJ2-7 and V is TRBV25-1; no clear D gene. Germline V gene data show CDR1 as MGHDK and CDR2 as SYGVNS. Trimming shortened V by 3 bases and J by 5 bases, and 17 bases separated the two germline ends. CDR3 size: 15 residues. The CDR3 sequence: CASSDTAAADHEQYF. The CDR3 DNA reads TGTGCCAGCAGTGACACTGCGGCGGCAGATCACGAGCAGTACTTC.

The rearrangement links TRBV6-1 to TRBJ2-7; 9 bases align to TRBD1. The CDR3 length is 15 residues. The germline gives CDR1 MNHNS, CDR2 SASEGT. V gave up 1 base and J gave up 1 base; unmatched junction bases: 2. The CDR3 here is CASSEEDRGSYEQYF. The CDR3, as DNA: TGTGCCAGCAGTGAAGAGGACAGGGGTTCCTACGAGCAGTACTTC.

The chain employs TRBV29-1 and TRBJ1-1, with 7 bases lining up with TRBD1. The CDR3 sequence is 14 residues long. CDR1 and CDR2 from the germline V gene are SQVTM and ANQGSEA. Trimming cost V 7 bases and J 4 bases; bases outside gene matches: 12. The CDR3 nucleotides read TGCAGCGCGTACATAGGGGGCGCGGGCACTGAAGCTTTCTTT. This encodes CSAYIGGAGTEAFF. Together with reference TRBV29-1 and TRBJ1-1, the CDR3 gives the full variable domain: SAVISQKPSRDICQRGTSLTIQCQVDSQVTMMFWYRQQPGQSLTLIATANQGSEATYESGFVIDKFPISRPNLTFSTLTVSNMSPEDSSIYLCSAYIGGAGTEAFFGQGTRLTVV.

The gene calls are TRBV5-1 and TRBJ1-2; 7 bases map to TRBD1. This CDR3 is 13 amino acids long. CDR1 SGHRS and CDR2 YFSETQ come from the germline V gene. After removal of 2 bases from V and 6 bases from J, the junction contained 4 bases not matched to a gene. Here the CDR3 DNA reads TGCGCCAGCAGCTTTGGACAGGATAATGGCTACACCTTC. Its protein product is CASSFGQDNGYTF. The full variable domain, completed using reference TRBV5-1 and TRBJ1-2, is KAGVTQTPRYLIKTRGQQVTLSCSPISGHRSVSWYQQTPGQGLQFLFEYFSETQRNKGNFPGRFSGRQFSNSRSEMNVSTLELGDSALYLCASSFGQDNGYTFGSGTRLTVV.

This clonotype was seen more than once but under ten times. The chain couples TRBV19 to TRBJ1-1; D is ambiguous. Deletions cut 5 bases from V and 0 bases from J, with 4 bases between. Germline CDR1 LNHDA, CDR2 SQIVND (reference sequence). This CDR3 has 12 residues. The CDR3 protein is CASSRVNTEAFF. The CDR3 bases are TGTGCCAGTAGTCGGGTGAACACTGAAGCTTTCTTT.

This clonotype was detected ten times or more. Sequence at one end of the junction differs from germline and may be a read error. The chain's CDR3 is CASSLGGYYEQYF. CDR3 nucleotides: TGTGCCAGCAGTTTAGGAGGTTACTACGAGCAGTACTTC. The J gene is TRBJ2-7, the V gene TRBV7-2, with a weak D call TRBD2 (5 bases). CDR1 and CDR2 from the germline V gene are SGHTA and FQGNSA. The CDR3 sequence is 13 residues long.

This chain joins TRBV4-3 and TRBJ2-1; D is perhaps TRBD1 (6 bases). Between the trimmed V and J ends, which lost 4 bases and 8 bases, there was a span of 15 bases. CDR1 is LGHNA, CDR2 YSLEER, per germline. CDR3 length equals 14 residues. CDR3 sequence: CASSRNRAWDEQFF. CDR3 bases: TGCGCCAGCAGCCGTAACAGGGCATGGGATGAGCAGTTCTTC.

The sample holds a few counts of this clonotype. The V and J genes are TRBV6-5 and TRBJ2-7; 10 bases match TRBD1. CDR1 MNHEY and CDR2 SVGAGI come from the germline V gene. J gave up 3 bases and V 1 base, and 3 bases lay outside the gene matches. This CDR3 has 15 amino acids. The CDR3 reads CASSYLGQGIYEQYF. In nucleotides, the CDR3 is TGTGCCAGCAGTTACTTGGGACAGGGGATCTACGAGCAGTACTTC.

V gene TRBV10-3 combines with J gene TRBJ1-1; D gene unclear. Trimming took off 4 bases at V and 5 bases at J, with 11 bases between the two ends. Germline assignment: CDR1 ENHRY and CDR2 SYGVKD. The CDR3 has 13 residues. In DNA, the CDR3 is TGTGCCATCAGTGGGCAGGTCGGGACTGAAGCTTTCTTT. This encodes CAISGQVGTEAFF.

This clonotype was seen more than once but under ten times. The chain joins TRBV10-3 to TRBJ2-1, with 9 nucleotides matching TRBD2. Germline trimming cut 2 bases from V and 5 bases from J; bases unmatched to any gene: 7. Germline V lookup: CDR1 ENHRY, CDR2 SYGVKD. This CDR3 region has 16 residues. Here the CDR3 DNA reads TGTGCCATCAGTGAGGTCGTGGTAGCGGGGGACAATGAGCAGTTCTTC. This encodes CAISEVVVAGDNEQFF.

This clonotype was picked up a small number of times. This chain joins TRBV27 and TRBJ2-3, with TRBD2 matching over 11 bases. Germline V gene sequence: CDR1 MNHEY, CDR2 SMNVEV (reference sequence). CDR3 length: 15 residues. Trimming at V came to 7 bases and at J to 3 bases, leaving 6 bases not matched to a gene. CDR3 residues: CASNVLAGATDTQYF. The CDR3 DNA sequence: TGTGCCAGCAACGTACTAGCGGGGGCGACAGATACGCAGTATTTT.

The J gene is TRBJ2-1, the V gene TRBV28; D call uncertain. V lost 2 bases and J 6 bases, leaving 11 bases between the germline ends. From germline, CDR1 is MDHEN and CDR2 SYDVKM. The CDR3 has 14 residues. The CDR3 region has the DNA TGTGCCAGCAGTTTACTATCAATCAGCAATGAGCAGTTCTTC. It codes for CASSLLSISNEQFF.

This clonotype has a handful of counts. The chain uses TRBV6-6 and TRBJ2-3, with D perhaps TRBD1 (6 bases). Trimming cost V 6 bases and J 0 bases, with 10 bases left between them. The germline V gene encodes CDR1 MNHNY and CDR2 SVGAGI (reference sequence). The CDR3 spans 14 residues. CDR3 loop: CASRAQGSTDTQYF. The DNA of the CDR3 is TGTGCCAGCAGGGCCCAGGGGAGCACAGATACGCAGTATTTT.

The J gene is TRBJ1-5, the V gene TRBV12-3 or TRBV12-4; TRBD1 matches 8 bases. V gave up 5 bases and J gave up 4 bases; unmatched junction bases: 4. The CDR3 loop spans 14 amino acids. This chain's CDR3 is CASSPRDRNQPQHF. CDR3 in DNA: TGTGCCAGCAGTCCCCGGGACAGGAATCAGCCCCAGCATTTT.

In this sample, this clonotype turned up a few times. The V and J genes are TRBV5-1 and TRBJ1-4, with a possible D match to TRBD1 (5 bases). Germline V gene data show CDR1 as SGHRS and CDR2 as YFSETQ. There are 15 residues in the CDR3. Trimming removed 4 bases at V and 7 bases at J, with 17 bases between. DNA of the CDR3: TGCGCCAGCAGCCCCCGCCGGGTGGGGCGTGAAAAACTGTTTTTT. Its protein product is CASSPRRVGREKLFF.

This chain joins TRBV6-1 and TRBJ2-3, with D maybe TRBD2 (6 bases). Germline V gene sequence: CDR1 MNHNS, CDR2 SASEGT. V shed 3 bases and J shed 3 bases, with 10 bases lying between them. The CDR3 has 14 residues. The CDR3 DNA is TGTGCCAGCAGTGACTGGAGGGAGACAGATACGCAGTATTTT. This translates into CASSDWRETDTQYF.

In this sample, this clonotype turned up a few times. This CDR3 reads CASSTCPPGQNYEQYF. CDR3 sequence (DNA): TGTGCCAGCAGCACTTGCCCGCCGGGACAAAACTACGAGCAGTACTTC. V gene TRBV7-9 combines with J gene TRBJ2-5, with a tentative D call TRBD1 (6 bases). The J call may be mistaken, given a closer DNA end match to TRBJ2-7. Per germline, CDR1 SEHNR and CDR2 FQNEAQ (reference sequence). CDR3 length: 16 amino acids.

For the CDR3, the DNA is TGTGCCAGCAGCTTGTGGGACAGGGGGCACCCCTACGAGCAGTACTTC. The encoded protein is CASSLWDRGHPYEQYF. This chain joins TRBV5-5 and TRBJ2-7; 12 nucleotides agree with TRBD1. Germline V CDR1 and CDR2: SGHKS, YYEKEE (reference sequence). With 1 base clipped from V and 2 bases from J, the junction kept 4 bases outside the gene matches. The CDR3 covers 16 residues.

This clonotype was recorded a few times. J is TRBJ2-1 and V is TRBV6-4; D possibly corresponds to TRBD1 (6 bases). The CDR3 sequence is 13 residues long. V lost 2 bases, J lost 11 bases, and 13 bases lay in between. Germline lookup yields CDR1 MRHNA and CDR2 SNTAGT. Here the CDR3 reads CASSDRDTGKQFF. The CDR3 coding sequence is TGTGCCAGCAGTGACCGCGACACAGGGAAGCAGTTCTTC.

This clonotype was seen a handful of times. The rearrangement uses TRBV7-9 and TRBJ2-4, with no clear D. The DNA matches TRBJ2-7 better at its end, which makes the J call doubtful. Germline CDR1 SEHNR, CDR2 FQNEAQ (reference sequence). The CDR3 spans 12 residues. The CDR3 reads CASRGMNYEQYF. Here the CDR3 DNA reads TGTGCCAGCAGGGGTATGAACTACGAGCAGTACTTC.